The sequence of this T cell receptor (beta chain) was determined in a study of blood T cell repertoires in COVID-19. Study details: COVID-19 samples from acute and convalescent phases originated in the United States, Italy and Spain.

Method: immunoSEQ multiplex PCR; TCRdb's copy keeps in-frame clones and lacks some. Of roughly 180,000 clones listed, more than 80% were seen once; the top ten hold approximately 7%. Deletions cut 6 bases from V and 4 bases from J, with 27 bases between. Per the germline V gene, CDR1 is ENHRY and CDR2 is SYGVKD. The CDR3 extends over 18 amino acids. This clone is a singleton in its sample. This receptor was obtained from a human donor in a cohort sampled during active COVID-19. The sequenced material came from peripheral blood. The chain carries TRBV10-3 and TRBJ1-2, with D possibly TRBD1 on 6 matching bases. In nucleotides, the CDR3 is TGTGCCATCAGCCGATTTTACTCCGGGACACCTTTACCCTATGGCTACACCTTC. It specifies CAISRFYSGTPLPYGYTF.